This TCR beta chain was found in a study of blood T cell repertoires in COVID-19 (TCRdb year 2020). Study-level background: Samples from collaborators originated in the United States, Italy and Spain and spanned both the acute and convalescent phases of COVID-19. The prospective study material was composed of cDNA or gDNA derived from T cells, B-cell-depleted T cells, or PBMCs. Deeply sampled blood TCRbeta repertoires from subjects exposed to, actively infected with, or recovered from COVID-19 were included in the dataset. A freely available public database, intended as a resource for researchers studying the immune response to SARS-CoV-2, is where the repertoires were released. The samples were drawn from the first 160 participants of the ongoing ImmuneRACE study and from 1,200 or so subjects provided by 6 global collaborators. The sample metadata nearly always contained a de-identified subject ID, COVID-19 status, age in years and sex. Where available, HLA class I and class II types were taken from metadata supplied by the sample provider and were not determined by assay-based typing. Findings and caveats that apply to the study as a whole: The amount of clinical and demographic metadata varied by source and participant and was provided uncurated.

TCRbeta CDR3 regions were amplified from genomic DNA using the immunoSEQ Assay, a bias-controlled multiplex PCR. The authors processed their data as follows. Within the assay, amplification of reference gene primers was used to estimate how many nucleated cells each sample contained. Sequence reads were collapsed and filtered to measure the absolute abundance of every unique TCRbeta CDR3 rearrangement. For each sample, productive Simpson clonality was calculated as the square root of Simpson's diversity index over productive rearrangements. TCRdb stores this immuneACCESS table with in-frame sequences only. Part of the clones is absent; in the studies checked, under half of the shortfall reflects unresolved V genes, and no reason is known for the rest. From that table come the V and J calls and clone size; the DNA was used to work out D and trimming. This sample holds a few hundred thousand clones; over 75% were observed only once. Approximately 4% of the sample rests with the top ten.

On this clone: The antigen it recognizes is unknown. No per-base quality is available; no much larger clone lies one base away.

Each collaborating institution followed its own protocols to collect whole blood in K2EDTA tubes. Collaborator samples were shipped for TCRbeta analysis as frozen whole blood, isolated PBMCs, or DNA extracted from either sample type. CDR1 and CDR2 are drawn from the germline V gene: LGHNA, YSLEER. V and J are truncated by 0 bases and 5 bases respectively, leaving an intervening sequence of 13 bases. The CDR3 starts with the cysteine, ends with the phenylalanine, and has 16 residues. The retained sequence is limited to the CDR3, 48 bases, with the frame set at the first base. The TCR sequence derives from a woman between 45 and 60 years old with active or convalescent COVID-19. Recombination connected TRBV4-3 to TRBJ1-4; a weak D assignment points to TRBD1 (6 bases agree). Sequencing was performed on peripheral blood. The CDR3 amino acid sequence is: CASSQDLPGENEKLFF. The DNA sequence reads TGCGCCAGCAGCCAAGATTTACCAGGGGAGAATGAAAAACTGTTTTTT.